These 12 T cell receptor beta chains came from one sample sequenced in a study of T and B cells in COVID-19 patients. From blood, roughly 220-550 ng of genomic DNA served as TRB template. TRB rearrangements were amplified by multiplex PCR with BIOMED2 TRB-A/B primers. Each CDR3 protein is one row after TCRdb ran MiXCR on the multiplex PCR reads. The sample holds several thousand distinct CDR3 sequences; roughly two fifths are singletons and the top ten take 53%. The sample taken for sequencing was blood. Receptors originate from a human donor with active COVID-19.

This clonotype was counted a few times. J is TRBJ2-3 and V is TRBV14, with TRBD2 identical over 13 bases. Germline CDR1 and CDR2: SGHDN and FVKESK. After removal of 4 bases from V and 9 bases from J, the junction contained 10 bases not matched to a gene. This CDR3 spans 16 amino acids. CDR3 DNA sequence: TGTGCCAGCAGCCCCCGGGGCACTAGCGGGGGGGCGACGCAGTATTTT. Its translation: CASSPRGTSGGATQYF.

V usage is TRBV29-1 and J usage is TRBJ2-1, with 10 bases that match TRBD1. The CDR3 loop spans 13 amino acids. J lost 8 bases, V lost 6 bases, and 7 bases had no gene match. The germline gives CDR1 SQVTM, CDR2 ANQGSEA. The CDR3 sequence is CSVVGQGSHEQFF. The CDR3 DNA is TGCAGCGTGGTGGGACAGGGGTCGCATGAGCAGTTCTTC.

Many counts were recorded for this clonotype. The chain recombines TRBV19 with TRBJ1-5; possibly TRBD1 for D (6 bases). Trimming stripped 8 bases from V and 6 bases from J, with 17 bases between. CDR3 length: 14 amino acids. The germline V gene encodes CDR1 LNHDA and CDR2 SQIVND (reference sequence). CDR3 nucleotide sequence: TGTGCCAGTGGGGACACCCCAGCGAGTCAGCCCCAGCATTTT. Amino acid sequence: CASGDTPASQPQHF.

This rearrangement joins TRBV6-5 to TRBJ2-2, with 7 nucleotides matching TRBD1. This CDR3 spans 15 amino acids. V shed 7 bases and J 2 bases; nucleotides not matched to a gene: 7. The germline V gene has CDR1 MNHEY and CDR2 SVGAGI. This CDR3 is CASTRRQGNTGELFF. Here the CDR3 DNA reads TGTGCCAGCACCCGGAGACAGGGTAACACCGGGGAGCTGTTTTTT.

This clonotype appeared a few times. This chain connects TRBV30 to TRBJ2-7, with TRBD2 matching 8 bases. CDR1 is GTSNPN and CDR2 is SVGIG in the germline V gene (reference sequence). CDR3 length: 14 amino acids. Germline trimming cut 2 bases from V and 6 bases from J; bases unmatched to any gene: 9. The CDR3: CAWSLTGGRVEQYF. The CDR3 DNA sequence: TGTGCCTGGAGTTTGACGGGAGGGCGGGTCGAGCAGTACTTC.

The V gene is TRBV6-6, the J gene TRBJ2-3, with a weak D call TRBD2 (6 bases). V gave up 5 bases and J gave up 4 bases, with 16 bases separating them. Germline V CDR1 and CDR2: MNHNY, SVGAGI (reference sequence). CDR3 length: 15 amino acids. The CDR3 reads CASSDKAGYSDTQYF. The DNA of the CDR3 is TGTGCCAGCAGTGATAAGGCGGGGTACTCAGATACGCAGTATTTT.

The CDR3: CASKEGAMNTEAFF. CDR3 coding DNA: TGTGCCAGCAAGGAGGGAGCCATGAACACTGAAGCTTTCTTT. The V call is TRBV5-4, the J call TRBJ1-1; D not resolved. This CDR3 spans 14 amino acids. V dropped 6 bases and J dropped 0 bases, with 12 bases sitting between them. Germline CDR1 reads SGHNT; CDR2 reads YYREEE (reference sequence).

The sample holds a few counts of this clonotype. CDR3 protein: CASSVNRGIATF. CDR3 DNA sequence: TGTGCCAGCAGTGTCAACAGGGGTATTGCCACCTTC. The gene calls are TRBV6-1 and TRBJ1-2, with 7 bases that match TRBD1. CDR3 length: 12 amino acids. Germline CDR1 MNHNS, CDR2 SASEGT. Unmatched junction bases numbered 9, after V lost 4 bases and J lost 13 bases.

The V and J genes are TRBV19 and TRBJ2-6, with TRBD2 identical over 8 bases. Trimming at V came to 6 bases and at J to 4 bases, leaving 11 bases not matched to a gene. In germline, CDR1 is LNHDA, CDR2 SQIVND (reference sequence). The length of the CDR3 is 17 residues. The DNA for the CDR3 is TGTGCCAGTAGCCCTCAGGTAGCGGGGACCGGGGCCAACGTCCTGACTTTC. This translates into CASSPQVAGTGANVLTF. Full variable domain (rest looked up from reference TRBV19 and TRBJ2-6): DGGITQSPKYLFRKEGQNVTLSCEQNLNHDAMYWYRQDPGQGLRLIYYSQIVNDFQKGDIAEGYSVSREKKESFPLTVTSAQKNPTAFYLCASSPQVAGTGANVLTFGAGSRLTVL.

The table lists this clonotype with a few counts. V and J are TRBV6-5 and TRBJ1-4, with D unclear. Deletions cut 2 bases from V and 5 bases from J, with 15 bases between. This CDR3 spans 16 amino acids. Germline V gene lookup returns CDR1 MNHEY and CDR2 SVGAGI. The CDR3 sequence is CASSYPLSGTNEKLFF. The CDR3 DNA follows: TGTGCCAGCAGTTACCCGTTGTCTGGTACGAATGAAAAACTGTTTTTT.

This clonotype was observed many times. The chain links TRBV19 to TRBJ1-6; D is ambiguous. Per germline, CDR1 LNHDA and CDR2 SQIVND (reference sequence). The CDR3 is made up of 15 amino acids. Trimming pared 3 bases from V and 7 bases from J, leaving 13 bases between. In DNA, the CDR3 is TGTGCCAGTAGTATCGGCAGCCACCTAAATTCACCCCTCCACTTT. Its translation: CASSIGSHLNSPLHF.

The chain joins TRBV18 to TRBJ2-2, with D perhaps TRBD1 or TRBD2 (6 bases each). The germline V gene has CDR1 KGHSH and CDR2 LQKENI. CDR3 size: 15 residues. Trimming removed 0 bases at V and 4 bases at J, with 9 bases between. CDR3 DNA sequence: TGTGCCAGCTCACCACCGAAGGGGGGCACCGGGGAGCTGTTTTTT. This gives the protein CASSPPKGGTGELFF.